This T cell receptor beta chain was identified during a study of monozygotic twins with inflammatory bowel disease. UMIs were attached via template switching, each with a 6-nucleotide sample barcode. TCRdb reprocessed the 5' RACE reads; each CDR3 protein has one entry and no DNA is given. The sample holds 110,000 to 150,000 distinct CDR3 sequences. Germline V gene lookup returns CDR1 DFQATT and CDR2 SNEGSKA (reference sequence). CDR3 length: 13 amino acids. The rearrangement links TRBV20-1 to TRBJ1-1; the D call from TCRdb, TRBD1, cannot be confirmed without DNA. Sequencing was carried out using blood. This receptor was identified in a human donor with ulcerative colitis or Crohn's disease, or a healthy co-twin of an affected twin (not recorded which). The CDR3 spells CSARDRANTEAFF.